This T cell receptor beta chain was observed in a study of shared clonotypes between healthy human individuals. V was cut by 0 bases and J by 5 bases, with 6 bases left in between. The CDR3 sequence is 12 residues long. Germline CDR1 reads SGHDT; CDR2 reads YYEEEE. TCRdb's copy holds only in-frame clones and misses some; the assay was immunoSEQ multiplex PCR. The table includes some 2,000,000 clones, 90% to 95% detected once. The clonotype was recovered from a man aged 18 to 30 in good health. The rearrangement links TRBV5-6 to TRBJ2-7; no reliable D call. The material sequenced was naive CD4+ T cells sorted from blood. The sample's subset: CD45RA+ positively selected. The CDR3 DNA sequence: TGTGCCAGCAGCTTGGAAACCGACGAGCAGTACTTC. Its protein product is CASSLETDEQYF.